The TCR beta chain under discussion was sequenced for a study of T cells after somatic rescue of genetic block. Clones were read by immunoSEQ multiplex PCR, and TCRdb kept only the in-frame ones, dropping some. The table records 11,000 to 15,000 clones, about two thirds of them present only once. This clone was counted a few times. V was pared by 7 bases and J by 5 bases, with 11 bases between. The CDR3 length is 13 residues. Per the germline V gene, CDR1 is ENHRY and CDR2 is SYGVKD. This clonotype originated in a boy aged 10-17 years. The chain combines TRBV10-3 with TRBJ2-2, with D tentatively TRBD1 or TRBD2 (5 bases each). The sample consisted of peripheral blood mononuclear cells (PBMCs). CDR3 residues: CAITRDGTGELFF. CDR3 bases: TGTGCCATCACTCGGGACGGGACCGGGGAGCTGTTTTTT.